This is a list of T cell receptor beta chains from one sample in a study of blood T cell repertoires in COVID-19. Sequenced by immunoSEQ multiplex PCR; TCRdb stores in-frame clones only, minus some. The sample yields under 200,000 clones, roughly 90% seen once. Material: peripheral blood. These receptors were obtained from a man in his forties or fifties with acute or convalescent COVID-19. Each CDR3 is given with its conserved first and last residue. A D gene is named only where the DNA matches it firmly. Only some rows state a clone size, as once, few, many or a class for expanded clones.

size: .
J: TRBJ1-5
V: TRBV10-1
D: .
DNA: TGCGCCAGCAGTGAAGGGGCCCCGATGCCCCAGCATTTT
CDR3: CASSEGAPMPQHF

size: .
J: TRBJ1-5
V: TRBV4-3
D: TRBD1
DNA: TGCGCCAGCAGCCGTAGACAGGGGGGGGGATATAGCAATCAGCCCCAGCATTTT
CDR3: CASSRRQGGGYSNQPQHF

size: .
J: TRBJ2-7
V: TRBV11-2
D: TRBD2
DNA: TGTGCCAGCAGCTCCCCCCGACTAGCTTTCCACGAGCAGTACTTC
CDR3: CASSSPRLAFHEQYF

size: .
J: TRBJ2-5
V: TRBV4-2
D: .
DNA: TGTGCCAGCAGCCCGGCCCTTACAACCACAGGAGAGACCCAGTACTTC
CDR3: CASSPALTTTGETQYF

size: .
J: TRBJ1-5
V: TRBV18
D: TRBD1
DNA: TGTGCCAGCTCACCAGGACAGGGCAATCAGCCCCAGCATTTT
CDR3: CASSPGQGNQPQHF

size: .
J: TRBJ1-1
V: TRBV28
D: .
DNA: TGTGCCAGCAGTCCTCGGAAAAAGGGGCCTATGGTGGCTTTCTTT
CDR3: CASSPRKKGPMVAFF

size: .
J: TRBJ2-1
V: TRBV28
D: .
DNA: TGTGCCAGCAGTTCCTTCTCGGATGAGCAGTTCTTC
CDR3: CASSSFSDEQFF

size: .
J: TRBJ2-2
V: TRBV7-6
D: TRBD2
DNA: TGTGCCAGCAGCACTCTAGCGGGAGGGAAACCCGGGGAGCTGTTTTTT
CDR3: CASSTLAGGKPGELFF

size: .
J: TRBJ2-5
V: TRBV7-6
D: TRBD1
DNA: TGTGCCAGCAGCTTAGATTACCCACAGGGGGTACAAGAGACCCAGTACTTC
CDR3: CASSLDYPQGVQETQYF

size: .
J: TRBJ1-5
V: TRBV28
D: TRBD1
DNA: TGTGCCAGCAGTCCGAGACAGGGGCGGAATCAGCCCCAGCATTTT
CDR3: CASSPRQGRNQPQHF

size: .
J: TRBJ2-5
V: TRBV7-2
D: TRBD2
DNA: TGTGCCAGCAACCAAGGAATGGTAGCGGGAGGGCGAGAGACCCAGTACTTC
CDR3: CASNQGMVAGGRETQYF

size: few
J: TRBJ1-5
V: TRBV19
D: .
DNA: TGTGCCAGTAGCGGCGGCCGGCCGGCCTCAGGGCAGCCCCAGCATTTT
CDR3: CASSGGRPASGQPQHF

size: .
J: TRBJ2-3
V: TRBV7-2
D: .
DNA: TGTGCCAGCAGCCTCGGGTCCCGGCCTTACACAGATACGCAGTATTTT
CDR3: CASSLGSRPYTDTQYF

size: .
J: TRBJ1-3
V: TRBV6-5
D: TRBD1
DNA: TGTGCCAGCAGTTACTCTTACCAGGGGGAAAACACCATATATTTT
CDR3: CASSYSYQGENTIYF

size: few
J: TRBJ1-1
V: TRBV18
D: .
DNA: TGTGCCAGCTCCCGTACCCAAGCCGGGGTCACTGAAGCTTTCTTT
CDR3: CASSRTQAGVTEAFF

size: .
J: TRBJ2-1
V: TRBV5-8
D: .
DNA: TGTGCCAGCAGGGGCCGGGACAATTACAATGAGCAGTTCTTC
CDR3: CASRGRDNYNEQFF

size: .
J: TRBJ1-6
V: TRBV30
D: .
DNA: TGTGCATTGGGGCTGTTTAATTCACCCCTCCACTTT
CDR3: CALGLFNSPLHF

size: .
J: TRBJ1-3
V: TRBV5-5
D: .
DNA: TGTGCCAGCAGCTTGTGGAAGGGGGGAAACACCATATATTTT
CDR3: CASSLWKGGNTIYF

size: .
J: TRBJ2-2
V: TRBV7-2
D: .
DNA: TGTGCCAGCAGCCTGGCCGTGGCGGCGAACACCGGGGAGCTGTTTTTT
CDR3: CASSLAVAANTGELFF

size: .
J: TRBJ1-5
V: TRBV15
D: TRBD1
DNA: TGTGCCACCAGCAGCCGGACAGGGAGTAGCAATCAGCCCCAGCATTTT
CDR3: CATSSRTGSSNQPQHF

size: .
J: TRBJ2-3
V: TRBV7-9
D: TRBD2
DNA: TGTGCCAGCAGCGAAGCGGGAAGCACAGATACGCAGTATTTT
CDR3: CASSEAGSTDTQYF

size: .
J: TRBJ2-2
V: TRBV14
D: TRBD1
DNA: TGTGCCAGCAGCCAAGTTCCAGGGGGCAACACCGGGGAGCTGTTTTTT
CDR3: CASSQVPGGNTGELFF

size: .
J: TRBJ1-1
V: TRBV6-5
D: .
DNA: TGTGCCAGCAGTTATTCGGACAGACCGAACACTGAAGCTTTCTTT
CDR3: CASSYSDRPNTEAFF

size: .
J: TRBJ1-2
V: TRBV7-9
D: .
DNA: TGTGCCAGCAGCTCCGCTAGACTGAACTATGGCTACACCTTC
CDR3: CASSSARLNYGYTF

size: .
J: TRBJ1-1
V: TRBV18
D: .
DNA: TGTGCCAGCTCCTTACTGACATGGCTGAACATGAACACTGAAGCTTTCTTT
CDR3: CASSLLTWLNMNTEAFF

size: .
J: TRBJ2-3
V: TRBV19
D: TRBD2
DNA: TGTGCCAGTACTCCAAACCAGCGGGGGGTGGATACGCAGTATTTT
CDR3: CASTPNQRGVDTQYF

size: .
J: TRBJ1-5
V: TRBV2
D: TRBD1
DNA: TGTGCCAGCAGTCGGACAGGGGTTGGAGGCAATCAGCCCCAGCATTTT
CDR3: CASSRTGVGGNQPQHF

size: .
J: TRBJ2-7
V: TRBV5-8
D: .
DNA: TGTGCCAGCAGCTTGGAGGCCCGGCAGGGCTACGAGCAGTACTTC
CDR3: CASSLEARQGYEQYF

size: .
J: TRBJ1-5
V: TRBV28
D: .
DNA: TGTGCCAGCAGTTTATATTACAGGCCAAACAATCAGCCCCAGCATTTT
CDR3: CASSLYYRPNNQPQHF

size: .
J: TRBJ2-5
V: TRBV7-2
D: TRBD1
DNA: TGTGCCAGCAGCTTATCGGGACAGGGGGCTTGGGAGACCCAGTACTTC
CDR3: CASSLSGQGAWETQYF

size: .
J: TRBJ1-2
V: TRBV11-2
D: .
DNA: TGTGCCAGCAGCTTTCCTACAGGGACGTACGGCTACACCTTC
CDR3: CASSFPTGTYGYTF

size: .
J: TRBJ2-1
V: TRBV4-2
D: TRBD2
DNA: TGTGCCAGCAACACCTTAGCGGGCTCCTACAATGAGCAGTTCTTC
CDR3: CASNTLAGSYNEQFF

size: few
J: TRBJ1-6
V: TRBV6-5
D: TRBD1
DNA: TGTGCCAGCAGTTACGATGACAGGGGGGACTCACCCCTCCACTTT
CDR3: CASSYDDRGDSPLHF

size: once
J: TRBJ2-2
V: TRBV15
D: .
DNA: TGTGCCACCAGCAGATTCGGGGGACCGAACACCGGGGAGCTGTTTTTT
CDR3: CATSRFGGPNTGELFF

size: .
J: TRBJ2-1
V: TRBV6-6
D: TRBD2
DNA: TGTGCCAGCAGTACCCCTAGCGGGAGTCGTTCGAATGAGCAGTTCTTC
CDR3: CASSTPSGSRSNEQFF

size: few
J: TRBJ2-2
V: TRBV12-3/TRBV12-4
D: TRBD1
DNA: TGTGCCAGTCAGGGGGCACCTACCGGGGAGCTGTTTTTT
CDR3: CASQGAPTGELFF

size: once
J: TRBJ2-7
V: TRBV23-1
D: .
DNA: TGCGCAGCCCGGGGGGAGCAGTACTTC
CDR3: CAARGEQYF

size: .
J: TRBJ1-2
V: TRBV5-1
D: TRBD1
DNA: TGCGCCAGCAGCCCTAGACAGGGTAATGGCTACACCTTC
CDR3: CASSPRQGNGYTF

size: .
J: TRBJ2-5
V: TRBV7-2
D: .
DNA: TGTGCCAGCAGCCCCCAGGACAGTGGTGGGACCCAGTACTTC
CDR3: CASSPQDSGGTQYF

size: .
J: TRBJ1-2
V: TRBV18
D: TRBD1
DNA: TGTGCCAGCTCACCGATGGACAGGAGCAAGAGTGGCTACACCTTC
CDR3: CASSPMDRSKSGYTF

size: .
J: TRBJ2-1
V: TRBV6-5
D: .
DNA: TGTGCCAGCAGCTACGATAGCTACAATGAGCAGTTCTTC
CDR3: CASSYDSYNEQFF

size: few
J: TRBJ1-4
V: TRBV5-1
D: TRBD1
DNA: TGCGCCAGCAGCCTTGGGACAGGGTCAACTAATGAAAAACTGTTTTTT
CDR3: CASSLGTGSTNEKLFF